This T cell receptor beta chain is from a study of beta chain features in type 1 diabetes. The study's findings and limits: Across all four CD4+ subsets, people with type 1 diabetes showed modestly shorter TCRB CDR3s.

Expressed TCRB transcripts were sequenced, since all the RNA that had been isolated was reverse transcribed. Assay: immunoSEQ multiplex PCR; the TCRdb copy retains only in-frame clones and omits some. In the table there are approximately 150,000 clones, about 13% of which are singletons. In regard to this clone: Its antigen is unidentified. Other nucleotide sequences from this sample produce the same CDR3.

Trimming removed 2 bases from V and 6 bases from J, with 10 bases in between. Germline loops: CDR1 MDHEN, CDR2 SYDVKM. The CDR3 loop spans 13 amino acids. The V gene is TRBV28, the J gene TRBJ1-2; D is unclear. Material for sequencing was central memory CD4+ T cells from blood. The receptor was derived from a man younger than 30 with type 1 diabetes. CDR3 sequence reads: CASSLRREDGYTF. The CDR3, as DNA: TGTGCCAGCAGTTTAAGGAGGGAGGATGGCTACACCTTC.